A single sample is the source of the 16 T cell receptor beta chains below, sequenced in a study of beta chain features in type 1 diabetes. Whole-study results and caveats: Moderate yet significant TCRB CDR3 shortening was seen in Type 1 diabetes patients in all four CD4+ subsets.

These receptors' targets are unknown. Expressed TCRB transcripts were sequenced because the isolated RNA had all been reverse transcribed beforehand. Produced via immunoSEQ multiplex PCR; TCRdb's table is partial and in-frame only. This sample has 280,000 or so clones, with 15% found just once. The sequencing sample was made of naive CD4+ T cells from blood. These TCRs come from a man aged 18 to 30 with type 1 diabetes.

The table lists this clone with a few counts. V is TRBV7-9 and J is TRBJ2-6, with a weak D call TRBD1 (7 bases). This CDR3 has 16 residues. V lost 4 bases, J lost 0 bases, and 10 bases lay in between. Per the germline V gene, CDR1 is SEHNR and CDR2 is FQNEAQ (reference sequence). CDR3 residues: CASSSRGDSGANVLTF. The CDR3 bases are TGTGCCAGCAGCTCCAGGGGGGACTCTGGGGCCAACGTCCTGACTTTC.

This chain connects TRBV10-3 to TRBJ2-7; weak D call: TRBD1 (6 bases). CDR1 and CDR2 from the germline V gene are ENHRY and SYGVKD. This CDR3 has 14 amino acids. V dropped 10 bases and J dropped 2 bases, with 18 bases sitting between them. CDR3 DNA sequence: TGTGCCACTCAGGCCGGGACAAACACCTACGAGCAGTACTTC. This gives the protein CATQAGTNTYEQYF.

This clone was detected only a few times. The CDR3 protein is CASSGEYEQYF. CDR3 in DNA: TGTGCCAGCAGCGGGGAGTACGAGCAGTACTTC. The chain employs TRBV2 and TRBJ2-7, with a tentative D call TRBD2 (5 bases). The V end was cut by 6 bases, the J end by 4 bases, with 7 bases between. The CDR3 covers 11 residues. Germline CDR1 SNHLY, CDR2 FYNNEI.

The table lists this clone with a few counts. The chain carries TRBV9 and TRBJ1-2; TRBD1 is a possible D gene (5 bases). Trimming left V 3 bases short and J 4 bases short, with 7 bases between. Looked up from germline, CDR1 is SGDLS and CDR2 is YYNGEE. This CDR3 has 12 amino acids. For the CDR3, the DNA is TGTGCCAGCAGCGCCGACAGCTATGGCTACACCTTC. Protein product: CASSADSYGYTF.

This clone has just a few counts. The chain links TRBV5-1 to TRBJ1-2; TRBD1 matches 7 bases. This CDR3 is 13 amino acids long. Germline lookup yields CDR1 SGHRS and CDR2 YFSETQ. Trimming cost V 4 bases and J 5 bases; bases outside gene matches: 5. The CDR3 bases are TGCGCCAGCAGCCCGGGGACAGAATATGGCTACACCTTC. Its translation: CASSPGTEYGYTF.

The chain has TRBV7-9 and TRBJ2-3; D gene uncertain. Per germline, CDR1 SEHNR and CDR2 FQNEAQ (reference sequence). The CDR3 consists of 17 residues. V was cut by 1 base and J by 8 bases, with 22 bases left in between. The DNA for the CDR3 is TGTGCCAGCAGCTTAGTCTCATGGCGGCAGCGCCACGGTACGCAGTATTTT. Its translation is CASSLVSWRQRHGTQYF. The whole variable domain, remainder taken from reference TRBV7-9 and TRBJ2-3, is DTGVSQNPRHKITKRGQNVTFRCDPISEHNRLYWYRQTLGQGPEFLTYFQNEAQLEKSRLLSDRFSAERPKGSFSTLEIQRTEQGDSAMYLCASSLVSWRQRHGTQYFGPGTRLTVL.

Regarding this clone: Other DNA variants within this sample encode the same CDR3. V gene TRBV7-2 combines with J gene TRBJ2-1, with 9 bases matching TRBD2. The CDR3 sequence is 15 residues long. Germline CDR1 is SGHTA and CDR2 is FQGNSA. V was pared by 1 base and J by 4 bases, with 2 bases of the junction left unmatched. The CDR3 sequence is CASSLVAGGYNEQFF. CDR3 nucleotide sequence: TGTGCCAGCAGCTTAGTTGCGGGAGGGTACAATGAGCAGTTCTTC.

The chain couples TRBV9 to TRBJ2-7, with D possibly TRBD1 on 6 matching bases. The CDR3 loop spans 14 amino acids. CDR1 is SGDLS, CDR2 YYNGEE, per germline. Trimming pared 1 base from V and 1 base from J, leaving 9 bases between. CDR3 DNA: TGTGCCAGCAGCGTAAGAGGGGGTTCCTACGAGCAGTACTTC. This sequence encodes CASSVRGGSYEQYF.

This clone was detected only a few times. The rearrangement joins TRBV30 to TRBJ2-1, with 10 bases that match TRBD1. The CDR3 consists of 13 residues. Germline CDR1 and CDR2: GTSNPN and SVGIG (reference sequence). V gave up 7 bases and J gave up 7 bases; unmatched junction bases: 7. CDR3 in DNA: TGTGCCTCACGACAGGGGGCATGGAATGAGCAGTTCTTC. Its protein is CASRQGAWNEQFF. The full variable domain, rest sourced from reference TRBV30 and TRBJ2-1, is SQTIHQWPATLVQPVGSPLSLECTVEGTSNPNLYWYRQAAGRGLQLLFYSVGIGQISSEVPQNLSASRPQDRQFILSSKKLLLSDSGFYLCASRQGAWNEQFFGPGTRLTVL.

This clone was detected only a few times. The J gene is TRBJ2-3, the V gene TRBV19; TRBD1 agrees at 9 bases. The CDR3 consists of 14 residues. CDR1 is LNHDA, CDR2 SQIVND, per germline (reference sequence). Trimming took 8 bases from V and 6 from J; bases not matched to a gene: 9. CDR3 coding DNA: TGTGCCAGTGATAGAGGGGACAGGGTGGATACGCAGTATTTT. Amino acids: CASDRGDRVDTQYF. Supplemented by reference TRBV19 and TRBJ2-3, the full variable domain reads DGGITQSPKYLFRKEGQNVTLSCEQNLNHDAMYWYRQDPGQGLRLIYYSQIVNDFQKGDIAEGYSVSREKKESFPLTVTSAQKNPTAFYLCASDRGDRVDTQYFGPGTRLTVL.

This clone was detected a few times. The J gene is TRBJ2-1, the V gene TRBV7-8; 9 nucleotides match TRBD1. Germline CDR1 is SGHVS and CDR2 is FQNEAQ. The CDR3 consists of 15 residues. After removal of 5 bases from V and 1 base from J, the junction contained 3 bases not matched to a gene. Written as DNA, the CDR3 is TGTGCCAGCAGCGCAGACAGGGGGTCCTACAATGAGCAGTTCTTC. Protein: CASSADRGSYNEQFF. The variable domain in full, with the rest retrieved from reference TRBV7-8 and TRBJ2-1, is GAGVSQSPRYKVAKRGQDVALRCDPISGHVSLFWYQQALGQGPEFLTYFQNEAQLDKSGLPSDRFFAERPEGSVSTLKIQRTQQEDSAVYLCASSADRGSYNEQFFGPGTRLTVL.

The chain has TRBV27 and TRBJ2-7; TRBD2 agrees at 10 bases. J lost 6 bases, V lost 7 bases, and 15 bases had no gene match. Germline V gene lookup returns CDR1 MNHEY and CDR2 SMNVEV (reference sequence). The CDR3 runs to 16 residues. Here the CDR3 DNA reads TGTGCCAGCACCCACCTTCCGGGACTAGCGAGTTCCGAGCAGTACTTC. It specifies CASTHLPGLASSEQYF.

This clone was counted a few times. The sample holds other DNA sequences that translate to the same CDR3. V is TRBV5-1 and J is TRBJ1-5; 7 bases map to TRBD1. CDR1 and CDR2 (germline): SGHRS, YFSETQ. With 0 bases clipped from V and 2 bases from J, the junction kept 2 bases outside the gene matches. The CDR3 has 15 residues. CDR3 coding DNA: TGCGCCAGCAGCTTGGACGGACAGGGCAATCAGCCCCAGCATTTT. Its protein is CASSLDGQGNQPQHF.

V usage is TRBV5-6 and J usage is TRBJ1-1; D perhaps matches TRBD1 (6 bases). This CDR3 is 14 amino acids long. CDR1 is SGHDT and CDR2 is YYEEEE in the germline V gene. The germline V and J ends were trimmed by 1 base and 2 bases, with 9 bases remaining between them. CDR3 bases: TGTGCCAGCAGCTTGCCACAGGGTAACACTGAAGCTTTCTTT. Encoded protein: CASSLPQGNTEAFF.

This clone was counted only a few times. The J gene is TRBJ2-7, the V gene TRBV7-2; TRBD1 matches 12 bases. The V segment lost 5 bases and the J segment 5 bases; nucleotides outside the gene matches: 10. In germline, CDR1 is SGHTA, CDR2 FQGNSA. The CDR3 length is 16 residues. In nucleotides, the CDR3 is TGTGCCAGCAGCCTCTACCTGCGGGACAGGGGGCACGAGCAGTACTTC. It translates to CASSLYLRDRGHEQYF.

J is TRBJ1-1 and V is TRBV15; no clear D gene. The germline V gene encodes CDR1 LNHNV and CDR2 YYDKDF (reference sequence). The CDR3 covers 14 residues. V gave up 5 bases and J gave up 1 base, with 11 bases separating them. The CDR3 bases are TGTGCCACCAGCGCCAACCCGGGGAACACTGAAGCTTTCTTT. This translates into CATSANPGNTEAFF.